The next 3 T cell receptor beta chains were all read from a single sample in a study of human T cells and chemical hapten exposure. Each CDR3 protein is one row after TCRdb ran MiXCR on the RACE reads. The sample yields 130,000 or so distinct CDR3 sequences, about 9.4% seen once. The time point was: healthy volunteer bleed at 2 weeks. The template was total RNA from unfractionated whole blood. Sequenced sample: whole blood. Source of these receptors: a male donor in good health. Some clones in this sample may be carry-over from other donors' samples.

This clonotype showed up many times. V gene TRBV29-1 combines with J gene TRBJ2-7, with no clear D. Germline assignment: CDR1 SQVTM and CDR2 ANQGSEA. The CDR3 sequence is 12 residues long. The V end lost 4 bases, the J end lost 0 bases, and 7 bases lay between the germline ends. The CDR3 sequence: CSVGGSSYEQYF. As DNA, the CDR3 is TGCAGCGTTGGGGGAAGCTCCTACGAGCAGTACTTC.

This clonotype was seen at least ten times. The DNA of the CDR3 is TGTGCCAGCAGTCCAGAGGGAATAGGGGGAAACACCATATATTTT. Amino acids: CASSPEGIGGNTIYF. The chain uses TRBV27 and TRBJ1-3, with D uncertain. The germline gives CDR1 MNHEY, CDR2 SMNVEV (reference sequence). V dropped 5 bases and J dropped 4 bases, with 15 bases sitting between them. This CDR3 has 15 residues.

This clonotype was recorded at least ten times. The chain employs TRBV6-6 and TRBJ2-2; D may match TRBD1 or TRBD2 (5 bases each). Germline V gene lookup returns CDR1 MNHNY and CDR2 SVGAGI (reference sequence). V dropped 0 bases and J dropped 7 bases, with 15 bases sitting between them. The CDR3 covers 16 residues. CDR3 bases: TGTGCCAGCAGTTACTCGATGGGGGAATCCGGCGGGGAGCTGTTTTTT. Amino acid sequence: CASSYSMGESGGELFF.